This section outlines one T cell receptor (beta chain) sequence together with its context. This CDR3 spans 14 amino acids. The ends lost 5 bases at V and 7 bases at J; junction bases unmatched: 11. Germline V gene lookup returns CDR1 SGHRS and CDR2 YFSETQ. This sample was taken from a study of T cell changes during pregnancy in multiple sclerosis. Clones were read by immunoSEQ multiplex PCR, and TCRdb kept only the in-frame ones, dropping some. The table includes more than 80,000 clones, under 95% detected once. The genes are TRBV5-1 and TRBJ2-7, with 8 positions matching TRBD1. Specimen: peripheral blood, collected before pregnancy. The source of this sequence is a female donor with multiple sclerosis, enrolled in a pregnancy study. The CDR3 region has the DNA TGCGCCAGCAGTACTGGCACAGGGGGTCTGGAGCAGTACTTC. Translated: CASSTGTGGLEQYF.